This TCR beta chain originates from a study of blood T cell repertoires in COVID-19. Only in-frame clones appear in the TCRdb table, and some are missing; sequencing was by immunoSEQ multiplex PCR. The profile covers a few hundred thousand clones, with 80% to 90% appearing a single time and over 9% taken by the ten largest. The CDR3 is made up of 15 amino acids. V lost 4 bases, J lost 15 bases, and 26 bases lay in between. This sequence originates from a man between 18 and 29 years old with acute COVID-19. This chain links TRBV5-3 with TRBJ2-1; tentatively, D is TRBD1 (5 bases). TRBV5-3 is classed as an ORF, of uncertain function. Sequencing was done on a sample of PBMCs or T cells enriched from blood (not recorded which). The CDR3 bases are TGTGCCAGAAGCGCGACGATAACAGGACACCCATCGGCGTTCTTC. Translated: CARSATITGHPSAFF.